This T cell receptor (beta chain) originates from a study of beta chain features in type 1 diabetes. Study summary: Comparable age, gender and cell yields were observed in patients relative to healthy donors.

V gave up 8 bases and J gave up 8 bases; unmatched junction bases: 12. CDR1 and CDR2 from the germline V gene are MNHEY and SMNVEV (reference sequence). This CDR3 is 15 amino acids long. This clone has more than one count but fewer than ten. Antigen unknown. Study-wide results and limits: Unsettled here was the matter of whether HLA type influences TCRB rearrangement. Relative to healthy donors, patients appeared to have naive, central memory and Treg TCRB repertoires that were more similar. The study found fewer insertions and more deletions at VDJ junctions in type 1 diabetes patients.

Reverse transcribing all isolated RNA meant expressed TCRB transcripts were sequenced. Here immunoSEQ multiplex PCR was the method, and the copy in TCRdb shows in-frame clones only, minus some. The table lists more than 300,000 clones, less than 10% of them singletons. The sample was central memory CD4+ T cells from blood. This rearrangement joins TRBV27 to TRBJ2-7; 13 bases line up with TRBD2. The TCR was taken from a woman between 18 and 29 years old in good health. DNA for the CDR3: TGTGCCAGCGCGTCGTTGGGGACTAGCGGGAAGAAGCAGTACTTC. It yields the protein CASASLGTSGKKQYF.